Below, 10 T cell receptor beta chains from the same sample are listed, as sequenced in a study of response to subunit inactivated influenza vaccine (dated by TCRdb to 2017 to 2018). The library was built by means of RT-PCR. This sample was sequenced with an Illumina HiSeq 2500. TCRdb reprocessing: public reads trimmed at Q25 with fastp, clones called with MiXCR, in-frame beta chains kept. Each entry merges the rows of one CDR3 protein and shows their most common DNA and genes. The table for this sample lists about 780,000 distinct CDR3 sequences; about 18% of them were counted only once. Roughly 11% of the sample comes from the top ten. The starting material was PBMCs from blood, obtained 5 days after vaccination. The receptors originated from a man in his fifties or sixties who received an inactivated influenza vaccine. Donor details come from another sample of the same person, matched by shared clones.

This clonotype showed up many times. The chain links TRBV11-2 to TRBJ2-7; 8 positions agree with TRBD2. The CDR3 spans 19 residues. Looked up from germline, CDR1 is SGHAT and CDR2 is FQNNGV. V lost 4 bases to trimming and J lost 3 bases; unmatched junction nucleotides: 20. CDR3 sequence: CASSSHRGTAGTSLYEQYF. The CDR3 nucleotides read TGTGCCAGCAGCTCGCACCGTGGGACGGCCGGGACTAGTCTCTACGAGCAGTACTTC.

This clonotype was detected many times. The J gene is TRBJ2-1, the V gene TRBV20-1, with a tentative D call TRBD2 (6 bases). Germline loops: CDR1 DFQATT, CDR2 SNEGSKA (reference sequence). V was trimmed by 0 bases and J by 8 bases, leaving 17 bases between them. The CDR3 sequence is 15 residues long. The CDR3 loop reads CSARDYFKAGDEQFF. The CDR3 nucleotides are TGCAGTGCTAGAGACTACTTTAAAGCGGGCGATGAGCAGTTCTTC.

This clonotype was found many times. This chain connects TRBV5-1 to TRBJ1-1; no reliable D call. The ends were cut back, 0 bases at V and 3 bases at J, with 9 bases in the middle. Germline loops: CDR1 SGHRS, CDR2 YFSETQ. This CDR3 spans 14 amino acids. Written as DNA, the CDR3 is TGCGCCAGCAGCTTGGACGCTCTCGACACTGAAGCTTTCTTT. The encoded protein is CASSLDALDTEAFF.

The gene calls are TRBV5-1 and TRBJ2-1; 7 bases match TRBD2. The CDR3 is 12 amino acids. Unmatched junction bases numbered 3, after V lost 6 bases and J lost 6 bases. Looked up from germline, CDR1 is SGHRS and CDR2 is YFSETQ. This CDR3 reads CASTGEGNEQFF. CDR3 nucleotides: TGCGCCAGCACGGGGGAGGGCAATGAGCAGTTCTTC.

The chain recombines TRBV10-3 with TRBJ2-3; D may be TRBD1 (5 bases). Trimming removed 2 bases from V and 1 base from J, with 10 bases in between. The CDR3 length is 15 residues. Germline V gene sequence: CDR1 ENHRY, CDR2 SYGVKD. The CDR3 reads CAISEGVQGTDTQYF. For the CDR3, the DNA is TGTGCCATCAGTGAGGGGGTACAGGGCACAGATACGCAGTATTTT.

This clonotype was seen only a few times. V gene TRBV7-9 combines with J gene TRBJ2-7, with D possibly matching TRBD1 (6 bases). The CDR3 is 13 residues long. Per the germline V gene, CDR1 is SEHNR and CDR2 is FQNEAQ (reference sequence). V was shortened by 2 bases and J by 6 bases, with 11 bases between the two germline ends. This chain's CDR3 is CASSLTGSAEQYF. For the CDR3, the DNA is TGTGCCAGCAGCTTAACAGGGTCGGCCGAGCAGTACTTC.

The chain joins TRBV20-1 to TRBJ2-1, with 12 bases matching TRBD2. V lost 1 base to trimming and J lost 5 bases; unmatched junction nucleotides: 6. CDR1 and CDR2 (germline): DFQATT, SNEGSKA (reference sequence). There are 16 residues in the CDR3. CDR3 sequence reads: CSARAPRTSGDNEQFF. The CDR3 DNA reads as TGCAGTGCTAGAGCTCCCCGGACTAGCGGGGACAATGAGCAGTTCTTC.

V and J are TRBV6-2 or TRBV6-3 and TRBJ1-5, with 7 bases lining up with TRBD1. V lost 6 bases, J lost 4 bases, and 3 bases stayed unmatched. The germline V gene encodes CDR1 MNHEY and CDR2 SVGEGT. This CDR3 region has 13 residues. The CDR3 DNA is TGTGCCAGCAGACTGGGACAGAATCAGCCCCAGCATTTT. Protein: CASRLGQNQPQHF.

The chain uses TRBV7-2 and TRBJ2-2; no firm D call. The germline V gene encodes CDR1 SGHTA and CDR2 FQGNSA. The CDR3 runs 17 residues. Trimming took 5 bases from V and 5 from J, leaving 21 bases between them. The CDR3, as DNA: TGTGCCAGCAGCCAAAATGAACGGCGGCCTGGGACCGGGGAGCTGTTTTTT. This gives the protein CASSQNERRPGTGELFF.

The rearrangement joins TRBV6-2 or TRBV6-3 to TRBJ1-5, with D perhaps matching TRBD1 (6 bases). V lost 6 bases and J 7 bases, leaving 16 bases between the germline ends. Germline loops: CDR1 MNHEY, CDR2 SVGEGT. The CDR3 is 14 amino acids. CDR3 in DNA: TGTGCCAGCAGCTTATTGGGGGGCGTCCAGCCCCAGCATTTT. This sequence encodes CASSLLGGVQPQHF.